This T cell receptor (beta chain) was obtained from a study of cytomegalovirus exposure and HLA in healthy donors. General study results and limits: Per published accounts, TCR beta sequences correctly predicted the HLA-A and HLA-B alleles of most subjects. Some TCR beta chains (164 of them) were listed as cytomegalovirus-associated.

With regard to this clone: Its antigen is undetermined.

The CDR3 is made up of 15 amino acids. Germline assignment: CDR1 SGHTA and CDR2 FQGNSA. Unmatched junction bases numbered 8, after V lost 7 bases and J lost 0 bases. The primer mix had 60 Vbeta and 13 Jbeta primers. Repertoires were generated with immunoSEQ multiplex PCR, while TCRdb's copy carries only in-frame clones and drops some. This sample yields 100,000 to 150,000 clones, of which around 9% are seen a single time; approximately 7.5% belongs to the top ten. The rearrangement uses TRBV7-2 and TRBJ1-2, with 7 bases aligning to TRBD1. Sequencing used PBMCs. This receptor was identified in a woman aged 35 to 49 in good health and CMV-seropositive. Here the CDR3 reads CASTLAGQPNYGYTF. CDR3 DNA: TGTGCCAGCACCCTAGCGGGACAGCCTAACTATGGCTACACCTTC.